The 18 T cell receptor beta chains presented below share a single source sample, sequenced in a study of T cell clones after liver transplantation. Clones were sequenced by immunoSEQ multiplex PCR, and TCRdb holds only the in-frame ones, with some missing. The repertoire consists of 45,000 or so clones, with around 84% occurring once and the leading ten covering roughly 2.7%. This specimen was CD4+ T cells from blood, taken 24 months after liver transplant. The receptor source for this set is a human patient who received a liver transplant. A subset of T cells may come from the graft donor.

The chain is built from TRBV30 and TRBJ1-3; D possibly corresponds to TRBD1 (6 bases). The CDR3 is 13 amino acids. V dropped 4 bases and J dropped 2 bases, with 9 bases sitting between them. From germline, CDR1 is GTSNPN and CDR2 SVGIG (reference sequence). The CDR3 sequence is CAWKAGAGNTIYF. CDR3 bases: TGTGCCTGGAAAGCAGGGGCTGGAAACACCATATATTTT.

This clone appeared a few times. The CDR3 DNA is TGTGCCAGCAGGGGAAACCTACGGGGTGAAAAACTGTTTTTT. As protein: CASRGNLRGEKLFF. This rearrangement joins TRBV6-1 to TRBJ1-4; D ambiguous. The CDR3 loop spans 14 amino acids. Germline CDR1 is MNHNS and CDR2 is SASEGT. Trimming removed 6 bases at V and 7 bases at J, with 15 bases between.

In this sample, this clone turned up once. The chain joins TRBV7-8 to TRBJ1-5; D possibly corresponds to TRBD1 (6 bases). The CDR3 covers 17 residues. Germline V gives CDR1 SGHVS, CDR2 FQNEAQ. Trimming took off 0 bases at V and 3 bases at J, with 15 bases between the two ends. The CDR3 protein is CASSLATSGAPNQPQHF. The CDR3 DNA sequence: TGTGCCAGCAGCTTAGCTACGTCGGGGGCCCCCAATCAGCCCCAGCATTTT.

The V gene is TRBV6-5, the J gene TRBJ1-5, with 9 bases aligning to TRBD1. This CDR3 comprises 15 residues. Germline V gene data show CDR1 as MNHEY and CDR2 as SVGAGI. With V trimmed by 5 bases and J by 4 bases, 6 bases remained unmatched. The CDR3 DNA is TGTGCCAGCAGTCAGGGGGACAGGGTGAATCAGCCCCAGCATTTT. This sequence encodes CASSQGDRVNQPQHF.

The rearrangement uses TRBV5-4 and TRBJ2-1; possibly TRBD2 for D (5 bases). Between the trimmed V and J ends, which lost 5 bases and 3 bases, there was a span of 18 bases. Looked up from germline, CDR1 is SGHNT and CDR2 is YYREEE (reference sequence). The CDR3 is made up of 16 amino acids. The chain's CDR3 is CASSGEPGRIYNEQFF. The CDR3 nucleotides read TGTGCCAGCAGTGGGGAGCCGGGGAGAATCTACAATGAGCAGTTCTTC.

The chain carries TRBV4-2 and TRBJ1-4, with D maybe TRBD1 (5 bases). Germline assignment: CDR1 LGHNA and CDR2 YNFKEQ. This CDR3 is built from 16 residues. The V end lost 0 bases, the J end lost 8 bases, and 16 bases lay between the germline ends. In nucleotides, the CDR3 is TGTGCCAGCAGCCAAGATCAGGCAGGCGAGGGGGAAAAACTGTTTTTT. This translates into CASSQDQAGEGEKLFF.

Only one count was recorded for this clone. CDR3 loop: CASSEYRDGLKAFF. The CDR3 DNA is TGTGCCAGCAGCGAGTACCGGGACGGACTCAAAGCTTTCTTT. The chain combines TRBV6-1 with TRBJ1-1; D possibly corresponds to TRBD1 (5 bases). Germline V lookup: CDR1 MNHNS, CDR2 SASEGT. Trimming left V 6 bases short and J 9 bases short, with 20 bases between. CDR3 length: 14 residues.

V usage is TRBV5-1 and J usage is TRBJ1-2; 7 positions agree with TRBD1. Looked up from germline, CDR1 is SGHRS and CDR2 is YFSETQ. This CDR3 comprises 17 residues. The junction had 15 bases not matched to a gene; V was cut back by 0 bases and J by 7 bases. CDR3 sequence (DNA): TGCGCCAGCAGCTTGGCCCTTTGGAAGCAGGGGGACTCTGGCTACACCTTC. Encoded protein: CASSLALWKQGDSGYTF.

The chain couples TRBV6-5 to TRBJ2-7; D perhaps matches TRBD1 (5 bases). The CDR3 has 13 residues. The ends were cut back, 6 bases at V and 1 base at J, with 10 bases in the middle. Germline lookup yields CDR1 MNHEY and CDR2 SVGAGI. The CDR3 region has the DNA TGTGCCAGCAGCCTGGGGCGGTCCTACGAGCAGTACTTC. Protein: CASSLGRSYEQYF.

The chain employs TRBV18 and TRBJ1-6, with 8 bases fitting TRBD1. Germline-derived CDR1 and CDR2 are KGHSH and LQKENI. The CDR3 has 16 amino acids. V was pared by 5 bases and J by 3 bases, with 6 bases of the junction left unmatched. In DNA, the CDR3 is TGTGCCAGCTCAAGCGGGACAGGCGACTATAATTCACCCCTCCACTTT. Its protein is CASSSGTGDYNSPLHF.

The gene calls are TRBV5-1 and TRBJ1-3; tentative D call: TRBD1 (5 bases). V lost 0 bases, J lost 0 bases, and 10 bases lay in between. CDR1 is SGHRS, CDR2 YFSETQ, per germline. This CDR3 region has 16 residues. CDR3 in DNA: TGCGCCAGCAGCTTGGGATCAGGGAACTCTGGAAACACCATATATTTT. Translation: CASSLGSGNSGNTIYF.

The chain uses TRBV5-4 and TRBJ2-3; D is possibly TRBD2 (5 bases). V was shortened by 0 bases and J by 1 base, with 15 bases between the two germline ends. This CDR3 has 17 amino acids. Germline V gene data show CDR1 as SGHNT and CDR2 as YYREEE (reference sequence). CDR3 loop: CASSLGIGMEGTDTQYF. The CDR3 region has the DNA TGTGCCAGCAGCTTGGGAATCGGGATGGAGGGCACAGATACGCAGTATTTT.

This clone came up once. J is TRBJ2-7 and V is TRBV18, with TRBD2 identical over 9 bases. V gave up 3 bases and J gave up 2 bases; unmatched junction bases: 11. The CDR3 has 17 amino acids. Germline CDR1 reads KGHSH; CDR2 reads LQKENI. CDR3 residues: CASSPVSGRISTYEQYF. As DNA, the CDR3 is TGTGCCAGCTCACCGGTGAGCGGGAGGATTTCAACCTACGAGCAGTACTTC.

The chain links TRBV2 to TRBJ2-3; TRBD1 agrees at 9 bases. Germline assignment: CDR1 SNHLY and CDR2 FYNNEI. CDR3 length equals 12 residues. The trim removed 7 bases at V and 4 bases at J, leaving 0 bases unmatched. Written as DNA, the CDR3 is TGTGCCAGCAACAGGGGGCCAGATACGCAGTATTTT. The encoded protein is CASNRGPDTQYF.

The V call is TRBV27, the J call TRBJ1-2, with D maybe TRBD1 (5 bases). The germline V gene has CDR1 MNHEY and CDR2 SMNVEV (reference sequence). The V end lost 5 bases, the J end lost 2 bases, and 18 bases lay between the germline ends. CDR3 length: 16 residues. Written as DNA, the CDR3 is TGTGCCAGCAGTCCCTCCGGGGCAGGCTTCAACTATGGCTACACCTTC. The encoded protein is CASSPSGAGFNYGYTF.

The J gene is TRBJ2-3, the V gene TRBV2; a possible D gene is TRBD2 (5 bases). Germline CDR1 SNHLY, CDR2 FYNNEI. The CDR3 runs to 14 residues. Deletions cut 1 base from V and 1 base from J, with 6 bases between. The CDR3 DNA is TGTGCCAGCAGTGAAGGGAGGCGCACAGATACGCAGTATTTT. This gives the protein CASSEGRRTDTQYF. Full variable domain (remainder filled in from reference TRBV2 and TRBJ2-3): EPEVTQTPSHQVTQMGQEVILRCVPISNHLYFYWYRQILGQKVEFLVSFYNNEISEKSEIFDDQFSVERPDGSNFTLKIRSTKLEDSAMYFCASSEGRRTDTQYFGPGTRLTVL.

Of note for this clone: Other DNA sequences from this sample encode an identical CDR3 as well. The rearrangement joins TRBV9 to TRBJ1-2; D gene unclear. The V gene lost 4 bases and the J gene lost 3 bases, with 19 bases spanning the gap. CDR3 length: 16 residues. Looked up from germline, CDR1 is SGDLS and CDR2 is YYNGEE. This chain's CDR3 is CASSPDLQPPYYGYTF. The CDR3, as DNA: TGTGCCAGCAGCCCAGACTTACAGCCCCCATACTATGGCTACACCTTC.

The chain has TRBV4-1 and TRBJ1-5; D is undetermined. V lost 6 bases, J lost 5 bases, and 14 bases lay in between. The CDR3 is 14 residues long. The V gene's germline CDR1 is MGHRA and CDR2 YSYEKL. The CDR3 bases are TGCGCCAGCAGTTTACTCGGTGGGCATCAGCCCCAGCATTTT. Translation: CASSLLGGHQPQHF.